The rows below give T cell receptor beta chains drawn from one sample of a study of T cell responses to AZD1222 COVID-19 vaccine. Profiling relied on immunoSEQ multiplex PCR, and the TCRdb table lists in-frame clones only, not all of them. This table has 120,000 or so clones, about nine tenths appearing once. The sequencing used peripheral blood, collected on day 0 of AZD1222 vaccination. The receptors originated from an adult in good health. The CDR3 runs from the conserved cysteine through the conserved F or W. Each record gives: J gene, V gene, D gene, clone size, CDR3 protein, CDR3 DNA. A D gene is named only where the DNA matches it firmly. Expanded clones get a size class; other rows say once, few or many, or leave the size out.

>TRBJ1-2|TRBV4-2|-|-
CASSQDRGLGYGYTF
TGTGCCAGCAGCCAAGATCGGGGGCTAGGCTATGGCTACACCTTC
>TRBJ2-7|TRBV12-5|TRBD1|-
CASGLENDRAFSYEQYF
TGTGCTAGTGGTTTGGAGAATGACAGGGCCTTCTCCTACGAGCAGTACTTC
>TRBJ2-2|TRBV18|-|-
CASSPDRTGELFF
TGTGCCAGCTCACCTGACAGGACCGGGGAGCTGTTTTTT
>TRBJ1-3|TRBV3-1/TRBV3-2|TRBD1|-
CASSQNRGSSGNTIYF
TGTGCCAGCAGCCAAAACAGGGGAAGCTCTGGAAACACCATATATTTT
>TRBJ2-1|TRBV6-5|-|-
CASSYSTGEHYNEQFF
TGTGCCAGCAGTTACTCGACGGGGGAGCACTACAATGAGCAGTTCTTC
>TRBJ1-1|TRBV27|-|-
CASWQAAGDTEAFF
TGTGCCAGCTGGCAGGCAGCTGGGGACACTGAAGCTTTCTTT
>TRBJ1-1|TRBV12-5|-|-
CASGLTLNTEAFF
TGTGCTAGTGGCCTGACACTAAACACTGAAGCTTTCTTT
>TRBJ2-6|TRBV25-1|-|-
CASGGRRSSGANVLTF
TGTGCCAGCGGGGGACGTCGGAGCTCTGGGGCCAACGTCCTGACTTTC
>TRBJ1-4|TRBV18|TRBD1|-
CASSPRTGVHEKLFF
TGTGCCAGCTCACCACGGACAGGGGTACATGAAAAACTGTTTTTT
>TRBJ1-6|TRBV6-5|TRBD1|-
CASSYGGQGNSPLHF
TGTGCCAGCAGTTACGGGGGACAGGGTAATTCACCCCTCCACTTT
>TRBJ2-1|TRBV9|TRBD1|-
CASSYTIGQGMDEQFF
TGTGCCAGCAGCTATACCATTGGACAGGGGATGGATGAGCAGTTCTTC
>TRBJ2-2|TRBV2|TRBD2|-
CASSELAANTGELFF
TGTGCCAGCAGTGAACTAGCGGCAAACACCGGGGAGCTGTTTTTT
>TRBJ1-3|TRBV19|TRBD1|-
CASSPFHYRGRRSGNTIYF
TGTGCCAGTAGTCCCTTCCACTACAGGGGCCGAAGGTCTGGAAACACCATATATTTT
>TRBJ2-3|TRBV3-1/TRBV3-2|-|once
CASSQRGADTQYF
TGTGCCAGCAGCCAAAGGGGGGCAGATACGCAGTATTTT
>TRBJ2-1|TRBV7-3|TRBD2|-
CASSSGLAGGGGQFF
TGTGCCAGCAGCTCAGGACTAGCGGGAGGAGGAGGGCAGTTCTTC
>TRBJ1-5|TRBV19|TRBD1|-
CASSSLGQGAFGQPQHF
TGTGCCAGTAGTAGTCTAGGACAGGGGGCTTTTGGTCAGCCCCAGCATTTT
>TRBJ2-1|TRBV11-2|TRBD2|few
CASSHEPSGRYLFF
TGTGCCAGCAGCCACGAACCTAGCGGGAGGTATCTGTTCTTC
>TRBJ2-3|TRBV29-1|TRBD2|-
CSVEGGRGTDTQYF
TGCAGCGTTGAGGGCGGGAGAGGCACAGATACGCAGTATTTT
>TRBJ2-1|TRBV24-1|TRBD2|-
CATSGLAGGDEQFF
TGTGCCACCAGTGGACTAGCGGGAGGAGATGAGCAGTTCTTC
>TRBJ1-5|TRBV7-8|TRBD1|-
CASSSWTGRVGQPQHF
TGTGCCAGCAGCTCTTGGACAGGCAGGGTTGGGCAGCCCCAGCATTTT
>TRBJ2-1|TRBV28|TRBD2|-
CASSIGLAGQNEQFF
TGTGCCAGCAGCATCGGACTAGCGGGCCAAAATGAGCAGTTCTTC
>TRBJ1-2|TRBV7-9|-|-
CASSTPTGDGYTF
TGTGCCAGCAGCACCCCCACAGGAGATGGCTACACCTTC
>TRBJ2-7|TRBV5-1|TRBD2|-
CASSLDGGGQRSYEQYF
TGCGCCAGCAGCTTGGATGGCGGGGGTCAGAGGTCCTACGAGCAGTACTTC
>TRBJ2-5|TRBV9|-|once
CASSAQGGETQYF
TGTGCCAGCAGCGCCCAGGGGGGAGAGACCCAGTACTTC
>TRBJ2-2|TRBV6-5|-|-
CASIPRGLNTGELFF
TGTGCCAGCATCCCCCGGGGGCTGAACACCGGGGAGCTGTTTTTT
>TRBJ2-7|TRBV7-9|-|-
CASSSGSRGEQYF
TGTGCCAGCAGCTCGGGCTCCCGGGGCGAGCAGTACTTC
>TRBJ2-2|TRBV7-8|TRBD2|-
CASSRLAGGPNTGELFF
TGTGCCAGCAGCAGACTAGCGGGAGGGCCTAACACCGGGGAGCTGTTTTTT